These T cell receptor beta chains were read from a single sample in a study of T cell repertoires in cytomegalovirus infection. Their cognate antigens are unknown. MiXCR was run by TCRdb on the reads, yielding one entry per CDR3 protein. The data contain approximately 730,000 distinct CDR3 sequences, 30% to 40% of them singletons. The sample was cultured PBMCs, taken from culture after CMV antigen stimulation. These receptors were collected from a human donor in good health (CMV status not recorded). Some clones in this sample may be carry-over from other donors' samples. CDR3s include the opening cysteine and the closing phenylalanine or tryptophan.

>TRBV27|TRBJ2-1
CASSQLGNEQFF
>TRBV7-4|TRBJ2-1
CASSLAGLRGRDEQFF
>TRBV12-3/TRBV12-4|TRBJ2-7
CASTLTGGTYEQYF
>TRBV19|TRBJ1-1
CASSSSGFWANTEAFF
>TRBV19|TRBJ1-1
CASRKPGGNTEAFF
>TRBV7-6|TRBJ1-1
CASSLDGIKAFF
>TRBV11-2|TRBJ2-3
CASSLLLEGKDTQYF
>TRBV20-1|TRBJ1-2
CSAHSRQVFGYGYTF
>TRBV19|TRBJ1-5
CASSIDRAGNQPQHF
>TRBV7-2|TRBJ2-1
CASSRGIGRYEQFF
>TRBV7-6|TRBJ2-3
CASSSYGTGADTQYF
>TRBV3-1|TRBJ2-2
CASSQIGTGVRTGELFF
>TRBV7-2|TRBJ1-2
CASSREGHIGGYTF
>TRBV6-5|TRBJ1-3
CASSSTGDTGNTIYF
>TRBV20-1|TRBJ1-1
CSARDLGSLNTEAFF
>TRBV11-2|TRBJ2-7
CASSLGQVLDEQYF
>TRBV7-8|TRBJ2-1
CASSLDRTGKGFF